This T cell receptor beta chain was retrieved from a study of blood T cell repertoires in COVID-19. TCRdb keeps only in-frame clones here, not all; method: immunoSEQ multiplex PCR. This repertoire shows 150,000 to 200,000 clones, approximately 88% found once; its top ten account for 6.5% to 9.5%. CDR1 and CDR2 from the germline V gene are SGHVS and FNYEAQ. Trimming at V came to 5 bases and at J to 3 bases, leaving 14 bases not matched to a gene. This CDR3 comprises 18 residues. This clonotype was sampled from a woman aged 18-35 years who had recovered from COVID-19. V usage is TRBV7-6 and J usage is TRBJ2-3, with 10 bases identical to TRBD2. Sequencing was performed on PBMCs or T cells enriched from blood (not recorded which). The CDR3 DNA sequence: TGTGCCAGCAGCCCCTCCCCTCGGATAGCGGGGGGAACAGATACGCAGTATTTT. This gives the protein CASSPSPRIAGGTDTQYF.